This T cell receptor (beta chain) was found in a study of TIL therapy for anti-PD-1-resistant metastatic lung cancer. Sequencing used immunoSEQ v3. Produced via immunoSEQ multiplex PCR; TCRdb's table is partial and in-frame only. The repertoire holds 10,000 or so clones, with 55% to 60% as singletons. V lost 5 bases and J lost 0, with 12 bases in between. The germline CDR1 and CDR2 sequences are SGHRS and YFSETQ. The CDR3 has 15 residues. Time point indicated: pre-treatment sample, taken before nivolumab and TIL therapy. Most excised metastases sampled were pleural nodules or supraclavicular lymph nodes. For this clone: Its antigen remains unidentified.

Findings of the study overall: TIL cultures after expansion showed higher clonality and lower diversity than baseline tumor (median 6% vs 31%).

The rearrangement links TRBV5-1 to TRBJ1-3; D possibly corresponds to TRBD1 (5 bases). This sample comprised tumor tissue, obtained at baseline. The sequence was obtained from a person aged 25 to 79 with non-small cell lung cancer. The chain's CDR3 is CASSLQGLSGNTIYF. In DNA, the CDR3 is TGCGCCAGCAGTCTGCAGGGACTCTCTGGAAACACCATATATTTT. The full variable domain, with the rest looked up from reference TRBV5-1 and TRBJ1-3, is KAGVTQTPRYLIKTRGQQVTLSCSPISGHRSVSWYQQTPGQGLQFLFEYFSETQRNKGNFPGRFSGRQFSNSRSEMNVSTLELGDSALYLCASSLQGLSGNTIYFGEGSWLTVV.